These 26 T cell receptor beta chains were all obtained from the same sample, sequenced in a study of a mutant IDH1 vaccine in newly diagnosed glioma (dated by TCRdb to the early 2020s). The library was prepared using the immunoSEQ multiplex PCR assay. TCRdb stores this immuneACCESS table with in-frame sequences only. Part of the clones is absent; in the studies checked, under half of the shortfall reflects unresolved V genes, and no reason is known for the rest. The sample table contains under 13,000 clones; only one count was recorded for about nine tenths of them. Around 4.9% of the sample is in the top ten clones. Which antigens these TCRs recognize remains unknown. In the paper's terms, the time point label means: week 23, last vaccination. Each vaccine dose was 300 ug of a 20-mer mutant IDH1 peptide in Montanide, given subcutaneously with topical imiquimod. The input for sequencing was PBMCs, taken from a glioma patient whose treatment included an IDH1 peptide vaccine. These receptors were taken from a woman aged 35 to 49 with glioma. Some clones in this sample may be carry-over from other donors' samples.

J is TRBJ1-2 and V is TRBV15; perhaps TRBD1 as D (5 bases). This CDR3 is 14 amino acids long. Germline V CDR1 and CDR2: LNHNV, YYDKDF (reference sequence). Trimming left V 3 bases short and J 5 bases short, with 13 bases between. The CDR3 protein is CATSSRLGDYGYTF. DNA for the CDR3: TGTGCCACCAGCAGTCGGTTAGGGGATTATGGCTACACCTTC.

The CDR3 sequence is CASSIGRGSYNSPLHF. In nucleotides, the CDR3 is TGTGCCAGTAGTATAGGCAGGGGCTCCTATAATTCACCCCTCCACTTT. This chain joins TRBV19 and TRBJ1-6; possible D gene TRBD1, 6 bases. V shed 1 base and J shed 0 bases, with 7 bases lying between them. The CDR3 covers 16 residues. Per the germline V gene, CDR1 is LNHDA and CDR2 is SQIVND (reference sequence).

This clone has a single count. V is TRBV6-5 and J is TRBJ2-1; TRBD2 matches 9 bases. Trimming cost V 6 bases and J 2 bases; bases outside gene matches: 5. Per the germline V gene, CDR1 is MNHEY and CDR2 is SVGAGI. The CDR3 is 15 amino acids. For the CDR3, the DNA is TGTGCCAGCAGCCTCTTAGCGGGAGCCTACAATGAGCAGTTCTTC. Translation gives CASSLLAGAYNEQFF.

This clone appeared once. CDR3 loop: CASSQRGAGEKLFF. In DNA form, the CDR3 reads TGCGCCAGCAGCCAACGGGGGGCGGGTGAAAAACTGTTTTTT. V and J are TRBV4-1 and TRBJ1-4, with a weak D call TRBD1 (6 bases). The germline gives CDR1 MGHRA, CDR2 YSYEKL. This CDR3 comprises 14 residues. The ends were cut back, 2 bases at V and 7 bases at J, with 11 bases in the middle.

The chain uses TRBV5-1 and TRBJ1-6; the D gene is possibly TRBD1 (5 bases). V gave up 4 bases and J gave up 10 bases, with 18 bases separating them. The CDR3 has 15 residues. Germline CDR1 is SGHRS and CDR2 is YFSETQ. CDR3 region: CASSTGHQEGSPLHF. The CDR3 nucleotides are TGCGCCAGCAGCACCGGGCATCAGGAGGGGTCACCCCTCCACTTT.

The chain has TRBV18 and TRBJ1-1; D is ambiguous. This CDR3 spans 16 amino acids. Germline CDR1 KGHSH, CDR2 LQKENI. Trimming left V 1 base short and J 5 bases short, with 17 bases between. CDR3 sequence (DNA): TGTGCCAGCTCACCACAGAGTCAGGAGTTGGGGACTGAAGCTTTCTTT. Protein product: CASSPQSQELGTEAFF.

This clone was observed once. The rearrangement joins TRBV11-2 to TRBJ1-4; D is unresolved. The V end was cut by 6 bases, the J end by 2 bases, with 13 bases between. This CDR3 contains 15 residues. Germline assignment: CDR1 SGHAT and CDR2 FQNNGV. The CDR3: CASRPHELTNEKLFF. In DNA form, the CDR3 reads TGTGCCAGCAGACCACACGAACTTACTAATGAAAAACTGTTTTTT.

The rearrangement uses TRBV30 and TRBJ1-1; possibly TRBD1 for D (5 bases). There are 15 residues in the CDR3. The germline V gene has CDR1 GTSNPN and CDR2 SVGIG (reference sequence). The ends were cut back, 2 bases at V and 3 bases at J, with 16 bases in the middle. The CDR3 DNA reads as TGTGCCTGGAGTCCCCTAGGGGTTTTTTACACTGAAGCTTTCTTT. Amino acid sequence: CAWSPLGVFYTEAFF. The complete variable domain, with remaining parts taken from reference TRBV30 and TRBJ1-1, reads SQTIHQWPATLVQPVGSPLSLECTVEGTSNPNLYWYRQAAGRGLQLLFYSVGIGQISSEVPQNLSASRPQDRQFILSSKKLLLSDSGFYLCAWSPLGVFYTEAFFGQGTRLTVV.

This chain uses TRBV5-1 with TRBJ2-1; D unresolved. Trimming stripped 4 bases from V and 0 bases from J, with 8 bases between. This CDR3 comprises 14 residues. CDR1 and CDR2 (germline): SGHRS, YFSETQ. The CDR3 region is CASSLDRSYNEQFF. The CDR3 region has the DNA TGCGCCAGCAGCCTGGATCGCTCCTACAATGAGCAGTTCTTC. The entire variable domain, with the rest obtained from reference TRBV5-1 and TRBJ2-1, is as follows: KAGVTQTPRYLIKTRGQQVTLSCSPISGHRSVSWYQQTPGQGLQFLFEYFSETQRNKGNFPGRFSGRQFSNSRSEMNVSTLELGDSALYLCASSLDRSYNEQFFGPGTRLTVL.

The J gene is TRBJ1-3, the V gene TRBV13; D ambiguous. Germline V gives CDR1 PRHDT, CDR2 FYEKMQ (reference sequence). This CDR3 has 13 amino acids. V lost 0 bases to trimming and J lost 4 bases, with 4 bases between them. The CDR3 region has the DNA TGTGCCAGCAGCTTAGGACAGGGAAACACCATATATTTT. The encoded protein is CASSLGQGNTIYF.

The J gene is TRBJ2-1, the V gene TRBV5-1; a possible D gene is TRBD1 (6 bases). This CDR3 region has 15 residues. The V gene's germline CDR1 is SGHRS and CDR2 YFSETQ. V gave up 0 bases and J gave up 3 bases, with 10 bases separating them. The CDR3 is CASSLGGQNYNEQFF. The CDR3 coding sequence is TGCGCCAGCAGCTTGGGCGGACAGAACTACAATGAGCAGTTCTTC. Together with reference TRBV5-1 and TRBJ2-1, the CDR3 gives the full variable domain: KAGVTQTPRYLIKTRGQQVTLSCSPISGHRSVSWYQQTPGQGLQFLFEYFSETQRNKGNFPGRFSGRQFSNSRSEMNVSTLELGDSALYLCASSLGGQNYNEQFFGPGTRLTVL.

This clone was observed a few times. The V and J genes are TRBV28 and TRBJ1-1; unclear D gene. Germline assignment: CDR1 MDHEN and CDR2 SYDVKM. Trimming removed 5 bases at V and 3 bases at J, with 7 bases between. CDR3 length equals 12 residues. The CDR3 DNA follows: TGTGCCAGCAGTCCCGATCACACTGAAGCTTTCTTT. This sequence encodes CASSPDHTEAFF. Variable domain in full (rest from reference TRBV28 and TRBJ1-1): DVKVTQSSRYLVKRTGEKVFLECVQDMDHENMFWYRQDPGLGLRLIYFSYDVKMKEKGDIPEGYSVSREKKERFSLILESASTNQTSMYLCASSPDHTEAFFGQGTRLTVV.

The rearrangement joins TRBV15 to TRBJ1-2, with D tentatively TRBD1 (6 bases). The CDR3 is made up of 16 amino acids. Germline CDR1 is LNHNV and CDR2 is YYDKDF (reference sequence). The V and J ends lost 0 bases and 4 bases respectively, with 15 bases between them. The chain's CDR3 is CATSRDRAQTGYGYTF. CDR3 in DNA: TGTGCCACCAGCAGAGATCGGGCCCAGACAGGCTATGGCTACACCTTC.

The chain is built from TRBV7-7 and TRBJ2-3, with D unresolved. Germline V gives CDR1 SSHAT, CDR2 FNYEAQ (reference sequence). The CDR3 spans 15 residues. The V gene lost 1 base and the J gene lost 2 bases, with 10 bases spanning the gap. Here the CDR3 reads CASSLGRRPTDTQYF. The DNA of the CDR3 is TGTGCCAGCAGCTTAGGTCGGCGGCCCACAGATACGCAGTATTTT.

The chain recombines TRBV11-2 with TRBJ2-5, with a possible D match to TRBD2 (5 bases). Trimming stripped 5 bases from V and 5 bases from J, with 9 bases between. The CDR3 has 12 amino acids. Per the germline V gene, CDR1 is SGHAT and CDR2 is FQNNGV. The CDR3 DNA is TGTGCCAGCAGCGGCCTAGCTGAGACCCAGTACTTC. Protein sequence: CASSGLAETQYF.

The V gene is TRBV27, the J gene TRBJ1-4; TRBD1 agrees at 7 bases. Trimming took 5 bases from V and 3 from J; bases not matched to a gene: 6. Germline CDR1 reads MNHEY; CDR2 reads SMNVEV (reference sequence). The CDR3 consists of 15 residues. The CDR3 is CASSGLQGANEKLFF. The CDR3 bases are TGTGCCAGCAGTGGCCTCCAGGGGGCTAATGAAAAACTGTTTTTT.

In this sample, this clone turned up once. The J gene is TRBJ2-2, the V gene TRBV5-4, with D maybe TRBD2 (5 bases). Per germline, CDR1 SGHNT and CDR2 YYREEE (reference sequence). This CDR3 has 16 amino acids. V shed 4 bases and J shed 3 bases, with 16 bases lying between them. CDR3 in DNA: TGTGCCAGCAGCCCCGACGAGGGTTGGTACACCGGGGAGCTGTTTTTT. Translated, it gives CASSPDEGWYTGELFF.

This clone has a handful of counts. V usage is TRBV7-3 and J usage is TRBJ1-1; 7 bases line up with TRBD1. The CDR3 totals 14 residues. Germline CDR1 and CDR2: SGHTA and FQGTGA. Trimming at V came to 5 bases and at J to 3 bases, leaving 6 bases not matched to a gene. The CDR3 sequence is CASSPTGTDTEAFF. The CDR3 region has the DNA TGTGCCAGCAGCCCGACAGGGACTGACACTGAAGCTTTCTTT.

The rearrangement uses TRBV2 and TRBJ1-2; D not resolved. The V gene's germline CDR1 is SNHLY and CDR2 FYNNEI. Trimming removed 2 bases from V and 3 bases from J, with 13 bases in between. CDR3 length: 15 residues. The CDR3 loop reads CASSEMAISDYGYTF. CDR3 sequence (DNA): TGTGCCAGCAGTGAAATGGCAATCAGCGACTATGGCTACACCTTC. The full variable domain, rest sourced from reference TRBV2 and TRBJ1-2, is EPEVTQTPSHQVTQMGQEVILRCVPISNHLYFYWYRQILGQKVEFLVSFYNNEISEKSEIFDDQFSVERPDGSNFTLKIRSTKLEDSAMYFCASSEMAISDYGYTFGSGTRLTVV.

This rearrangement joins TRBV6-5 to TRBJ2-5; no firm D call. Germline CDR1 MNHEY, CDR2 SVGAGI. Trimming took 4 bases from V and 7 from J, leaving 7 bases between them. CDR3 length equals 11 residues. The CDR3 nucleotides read TGTGCCAGCAGTTTCCTCGGGACCCAGTACTTC. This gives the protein CASSFLGTQYF.

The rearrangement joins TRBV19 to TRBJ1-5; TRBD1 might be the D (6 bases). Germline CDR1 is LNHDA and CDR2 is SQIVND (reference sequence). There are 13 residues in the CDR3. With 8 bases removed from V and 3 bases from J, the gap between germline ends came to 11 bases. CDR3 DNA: TGTGCCAGTCTGGGGGGCTACAATCAGCCCCAGCATTTT. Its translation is CASLGGYNQPQHF.

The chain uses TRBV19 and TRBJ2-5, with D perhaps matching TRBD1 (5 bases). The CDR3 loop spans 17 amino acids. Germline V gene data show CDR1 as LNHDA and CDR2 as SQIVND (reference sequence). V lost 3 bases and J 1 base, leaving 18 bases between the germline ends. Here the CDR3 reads CASSILSPTDTQETQYF. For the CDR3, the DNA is TGTGCCAGTAGTATTTTAAGCCCGACAGACACCCAAGAGACCCAGTACTTC.

CDR3 nucleotide sequence: TGTGCCAGCAGTGAAGGACAGACAGAGCAGTACTTC. Its translation is CASSEGQTEQYF. The rearrangement links TRBV6-1 to TRBJ2-7, with D maybe TRBD1 (5 bases). The ends were cut back, 1 base at V and 7 bases at J, with 8 bases in the middle. The CDR3 has 12 residues. Looked up from germline, CDR1 is MNHNS and CDR2 is SASEGT.

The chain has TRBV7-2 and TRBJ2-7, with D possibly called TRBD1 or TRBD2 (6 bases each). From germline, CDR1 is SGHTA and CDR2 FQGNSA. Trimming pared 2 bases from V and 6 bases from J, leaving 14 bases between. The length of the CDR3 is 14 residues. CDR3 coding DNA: TGTGCCAGCAGCTTAACCCCGGGGGCCGGCGAGCAGTACTTC. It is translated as CASSLTPGAGEQYF.

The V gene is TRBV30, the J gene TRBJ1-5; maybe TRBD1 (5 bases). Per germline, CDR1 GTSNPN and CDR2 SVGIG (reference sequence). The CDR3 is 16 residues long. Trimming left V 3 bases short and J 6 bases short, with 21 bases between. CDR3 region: CAWSRGVTGGSQPQHF. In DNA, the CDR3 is TGTGCCTGGAGCCGAGGCGTAACGGGGGGTAGTCAGCCCCAGCATTTT.

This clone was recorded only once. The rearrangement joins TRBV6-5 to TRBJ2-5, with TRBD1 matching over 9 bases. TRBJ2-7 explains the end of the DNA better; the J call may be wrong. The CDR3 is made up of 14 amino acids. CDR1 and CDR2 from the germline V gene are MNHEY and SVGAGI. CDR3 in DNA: TGTGCCACCTATTCGGGACAGGGCCCCTACGAGCAGTACTTC. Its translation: CATYSGQGPYEQYF.